Listed here are 17 T cell receptor beta chains from one sample, sequenced in a study of shared clonotypes between healthy human individuals. Clones were read by immunoSEQ multiplex PCR, and TCRdb kept only the in-frame ones, dropping some. Of about 330,000 clones in the sample, roughly 84% were seen once. The material sequenced was memory CD8+ T cells sorted from blood. Indicated subset: CD45RO+ cells pooled with CCR7-negative TemRA cells. The receptors come from a man aged 18-30 years in good health.

This clone has only a few counts. This chain links TRBV7-9 with TRBJ2-2; D unclear. In germline, CDR1 is SEHNR, CDR2 FQNEAQ (reference sequence). This CDR3 has 16 amino acids. Trimming pared 4 bases from V and 3 bases from J, leaving 15 bases between. This chain's CDR3 is CASSSTGFRDTGELFF. CDR3 DNA sequence: TGTGCCAGCAGCTCCACCGGGTTTCGAGACACCGGGGAGCTGTTTTTT.

This rearrangement joins TRBV4-3 to TRBJ2-7, with TRBD2 matching 11 bases. Germline trimming cut 9 bases from V and 2 bases from J; bases unmatched to any gene: 12. CDR3 size: 16 residues. Germline CDR1 is LGHNA and CDR2 is YSLEER. This CDR3 reads CARQWGASGRTYEQYF. DNA of the CDR3: TGCGCCAGGCAATGGGGGGCTAGCGGGAGGACCTACGAGCAGTACTTC.

CDR3 bases: TGTGCCAGCAGTTACGAAGGTTTGAACACTGAAGCTTTCTTT. Its translation: CASSYEGLNTEAFF. The chain has TRBV6-6 and TRBJ1-1, with D uncertain. Looked up from germline, CDR1 is MNHNY and CDR2 is SVGAGI (reference sequence). The CDR3 extends over 14 amino acids. V lost 2 bases and J lost 0, with 7 bases in between.

V is TRBV6-5 and J is TRBJ2-5; possibly TRBD1 or TRBD2 for D (5 bases each). Per germline, CDR1 MNHEY and CDR2 SVGAGI. This CDR3 is built from 16 residues. Trimming stripped 4 bases from V and 0 bases from J, with 15 bases between. CDR3 in amino acids: CASSFNRGSHQETQYF. The DNA of the CDR3 is TGTGCCAGCAGTTTCAACCGGGGCTCCCACCAAGAGACCCAGTACTTC.

The chain has TRBV29-1 and TRBJ1-2; 7 nucleotides align to TRBD1. The CDR3 runs 12 residues. The trim removed 4 bases at V and 3 bases at J, leaving 2 bases unmatched. Germline V gene sequence: CDR1 SQVTM, CDR2 ANQGSEA. The CDR3 coding sequence is TGCAGCGTTGTCACAGGGGACTATGGCTACACCTTC. As protein: CSVVTGDYGYTF.

J is TRBJ2-7 and V is TRBV5-1; a weak D match, TRBD2 (5 bases). Germline-derived CDR1 and CDR2 are SGHRS and YFSETQ. This CDR3 is 13 amino acids long. With 4 bases removed from V and 2 bases from J, the gap between germline ends came to 10 bases. CDR3 sequence reads: CASSRRGPYEQYF. The CDR3 coding sequence is TGCGCCAGCAGCCGCCGAGGGCCCTACGAGCAGTACTTC.

CDR3 sequence: CASTDPGQGYEQYF. The DNA of the CDR3 is TGTGCCAGCACCGACCCGGGACAGGGGTACGAGCAGTACTTC. This chain links TRBV28 with TRBJ2-7; 10 bases align to TRBD1. Per the germline V gene, CDR1 is MDHEN and CDR2 is SYDVKM. The CDR3 covers 14 residues. V shed 7 bases, J shed 4 bases, and the junction held 7 bases outside the gene matches. The complete variable domain, with remaining parts taken from reference TRBV28 and TRBJ2-7, reads DVKVTQSSRYLVKRTGEKVFLECVQDMDHENMFWYRQDPGLGLRLIYFSYDVKMKEKGDIPEGYSVSREKKERFSLILESASTNQTSMYLCASTDPGQGYEQYFGPGTRLTVT.

The sample holds a few counts of this clone. The V gene is TRBV5-4, the J gene TRBJ2-7; D possibly corresponds to TRBD2 (7 bases). The length of the CDR3 is 14 residues. Germline lookup yields CDR1 SGHNT and CDR2 YYREEE (reference sequence). Deletions cut 0 bases from V and 2 bases from J, with 9 bases between. This CDR3 reads CASSLDGGPYEQYF. The CDR3 region has the DNA TGTGCCAGCAGCTTGGACGGGGGGCCCTACGAGCAGTACTTC. The full variable domain, in which reference TRBV5-4 and TRBJ2-7 provide the parts outside the CDR3, is ETGVTQSPTHLIKTRGQQVTLRCSSQSGHNTVSWYQQALGQGPQFIFQYYREEENGRGNFPPRFSGLQFPNYSSELNVNALELDDSALYLCASSLDGGPYEQYFGPGTRLTVT.

The chain joins TRBV5-1 to TRBJ2-2; 9 nucleotides match TRBD1. The length of the CDR3 is 17 residues. V was pared by 0 bases and J by 0 bases, with 3 bases of the junction left unmatched. Looked up from germline, CDR1 is SGHRS and CDR2 is YFSETQ. CDR3 residues: CASSLGDRASNTGELFF. The CDR3, as DNA: TGCGCCAGCAGCTTGGGGGACAGGGCGTCGAACACCGGGGAGCTGTTTTTT.

The chain combines TRBV6-5 with TRBJ1-2, with 8 bases aligning to TRBD1. Germline values: CDR1 MNHEY, CDR2 SVGAGI. CDR3 length: 16 residues. Trimming at V came to 4 bases and at J to 2 bases, leaving 9 bases not matched to a gene. In nucleotides, the CDR3 is TGTGCCAGCAGTTTGCTCCTCAGGGGGCTAAACTATGGCTACACCTTC. As protein: CASSLLLRGLNYGYTF.

In regard to this clone: This CDR3 is also generated by other DNA sequences in the sample. V usage is TRBV11-2 and J usage is TRBJ2-7; D remains ambiguous. Per germline, CDR1 SGHAT and CDR2 FQNNGV. Trimming stripped 1 base from V and 5 bases from J, with 6 bases between. The length of the CDR3 is 12 residues. The CDR3 nucleotides are TGTGCCAGCAGCTTAGTTGCAGACGAGCAGTACTTC. Translation: CASSLVADEQYF.

This clone was seen many times. As DNA, the CDR3 is TGCAGCGTTGAAGATCTTTTGGACAGACTCACAGATACGCAGTATTTT. It codes for CSVEDLLDRLTDTQYF. The genes are TRBV29-1 and TRBJ2-3, with D possibly being TRBD1 (6 bases). Per germline, CDR1 SQVTM and CDR2 ANQGSEA. The CDR3 runs 16 residues. V lost 0 bases and J 2 bases, leaving 15 bases between the germline ends.

The gene calls are TRBV10-3 and TRBJ1-1; the D is unclear. Germline V gene data show CDR1 as ENHRY and CDR2 as SYGVKD. V lost 1 base, J lost 8 bases, and 8 bases lay in between. The CDR3 covers 12 residues. In DNA form, the CDR3 reads TGTGCCATCAGTGAGTTCCAGGAAGAAGCTTTCTTT. Amino acids: CAISEFQEEAFF.

The CDR3 sequence is CASSLGRTGYTEAFF. The CDR3 DNA sequence: TGTGCCAGCAGTTTAGGGAGGACAGGCTACACTGAAGCTTTCTTT. The gene calls are TRBV27 and TRBJ1-1, with 7 bases that match TRBD1. From germline, CDR1 is MNHEY and CDR2 SMNVEV (reference sequence). There are 15 residues in the CDR3. Unmatched junction bases numbered 6, after V lost 2 bases and J lost 3 bases.

The chain links TRBV28 to TRBJ2-5; unclear D gene. The CDR3 length is 14 residues. The germline gives CDR1 MDHEN, CDR2 SYDVKM. V was pared by 3 bases and J by 1 base, with 9 bases between. CDR3 coding DNA: TGTGCCAGCAGTTTTAGGAGAGTCCAAGAGACCCAGTACTTC. Translating it yields CASSFRRVQETQYF. The complete variable domain, with remaining parts taken from reference TRBV28 and TRBJ2-5, reads DVKVTQSSRYLVKRTGEKVFLECVQDMDHENMFWYRQDPGLGLRLIYFSYDVKMKEKGDIPEGYSVSREKKERFSLILESASTNQTSMYLCASSFRRVQETQYFGPGTRLLVL.

V usage is TRBV13 and J usage is TRBJ1-2; the D is unclear. In germline, CDR1 is PRHDT, CDR2 FYEKMQ (reference sequence). V lost 0 bases and J 8 bases, leaving 13 bases between the germline ends. The CDR3 is 14 amino acids. The CDR3 loop is CASSLGLGVVGYTF. In DNA form, the CDR3 reads TGTGCCAGCAGCTTAGGCCTGGGAGTAGTAGGCTACACCTTC. Full variable domain (missing parts from reference TRBV13 and TRBJ1-2): AAGVIQSPRHLIKEKRETATLKCYPIPRHDTVYWYQQGPGQDPQFLISFYEKMQSDKGSIPDRFSAQQFSDYHSELNMSSLELGDSALYFCASSLGLGVVGYTFGSGTRLTVV.

This clone has just one count. The chain links TRBV6-1 to TRBJ2-1; TRBD2 is a possible D gene (5 bases). V gave up 1 base and J gave up 7 bases, with 20 bases separating them. The germline gives CDR1 MNHNS, CDR2 SASEGT. The CDR3 runs 17 residues. This CDR3 is CASSEGLMEVTWNEQFF. CDR3 DNA: TGTGCCAGCAGTGAAGGCCTCATGGAGGTTACTTGGAATGAGCAGTTCTTC.